This entry lists 10 T cell receptor beta chains sequenced from one sample in a study of T cells in localized non-small cell lung cancer. The method was immunoSEQ multiplex PCR; TCRdb's version includes in-frame clones alone and lacks a portion of them. The sample carries some 27,000 clones, 88% recorded once. The sequencing here drew on peripheral blood, taken before any cancer treatment. Every receptor here comes from a female donor at least 60 years old with stage III squamous cell lung carcinoma.

The chain carries TRBV6-5 and TRBJ2-7; possible D gene TRBD1, 7 bases. Trimming took off 0 bases at V and 6 bases at J, with 12 bases between the two ends. The length of the CDR3 is 14 residues. Per the germline V gene, CDR1 is MNHEY and CDR2 is SVGAGI. CDR3 coding DNA: TGTGCCAGCAGTTACTCGTGGAGGGGGCGCGAGCAGTACTTC. It translates to CASSYSWRGREQYF.

The CDR3 DNA follows: TGTGCTAGTGGTTTGCTCGGGCAGGGCTATGAGCAGTTCTTC. It is translated as CASGLLGQGYEQFF. The rearrangement links TRBV12-5 to TRBJ2-1, with D possibly matching TRBD1 (5 bases). The length of the CDR3 is 14 residues. CDR1 is LGHNT and CDR2 is FRNRAP in the germline V gene. V lost 2 bases, J lost 8 bases, and 13 bases lay in between.

This clone has just one count. The chain is built from TRBV5-1 and TRBJ2-2, with 10 bases that match TRBD1. CDR3 length: 15 residues. With 5 bases clipped from V and 10 bases from J, the junction kept 11 bases outside the gene matches. Germline values: CDR1 SGHRS, CDR2 YFSETQ. The CDR3 is CASSLGDRGKEELFF. The CDR3 bases are TGCGCCAGCAGTTTAGGGGACAGGGGCAAAGAGGAGCTGTTTTTT.

The chain has TRBV2 and TRBJ2-1; D may be TRBD2 (7 bases). Germline CDR1 and CDR2: SNHLY and FYNNEI. This CDR3 has 14 residues. The V gene lost 6 bases and the J gene lost 8 bases, with 17 bases spanning the gap. The CDR3 DNA sequence: TGTGCCAGCAGGGATTCGGGGGGCCGGGATGAGCAGTTCTTC. Protein sequence: CASRDSGGRDEQFF.

V gene TRBV7-8 combines with J gene TRBJ1-3; 8 bases are a match to TRBD1. Germline CDR1 reads SGHVS; CDR2 reads FQNEAQ. V shed 5 bases, J shed 1 base, and the junction held 4 bases outside the gene matches. The CDR3 has 15 amino acids. In DNA, the CDR3 is TGTGCCAGCAGCCCTCAGGGGGCATCTGGAAACACCATATATTTT. Protein sequence: CASSPQGASGNTIYF.

This chain joins TRBV27 and TRBJ1-4; 9 positions match TRBD1. The junction had 8 bases not matched to a gene; V was cut back by 4 bases and J by 5 bases. The CDR3 is 16 residues long. Germline values: CDR1 MNHEY, CDR2 SMNVEV (reference sequence). CDR3 coding DNA: TGTGCCAGCAGTTCCACGGGACAGGGTTTAAATGAAAAACTGTTTTTT. Its translation: CASSSTGQGLNEKLFF.

The V and J genes are TRBV2 and TRBJ2-6, with a tentative D call TRBD1 (6 bases). In germline, CDR1 is SNHLY, CDR2 FYNNEI. The CDR3 extends over 16 amino acids. V was clipped by 0 bases and J by 1 base, with 7 bases between them. The CDR3 region is CASSEAGGSGANVLTF. CDR3 DNA sequence: TGTGCCAGCAGTGAAGCAGGGGGATCTGGGGCCAACGTCCTGACTTTC. Full variable domain (rest looked up from reference TRBV2 and TRBJ2-6): EPEVTQTPSHQVTQMGQEVILRCVPISNHLYFYWYRQILGQKVEFLVSFYNNEISEKSEIFDDQFSVERPDGSNFTLKIRSTKLEDSAMYFCASSEAGGSGANVLTFGAGSRLTVL.

This clone is a singleton in its sample. This rearrangement joins TRBV28 to TRBJ2-3; 8 positions match TRBD2. In germline, CDR1 is MDHEN, CDR2 SYDVKM. With V trimmed by 2 bases and J by 3 bases, 4 bases remained unmatched. The CDR3 loop spans 15 amino acids. DNA for the CDR3: TGTGCCAGCAGTTTACCGACGGGAGGGACAGATACGCAGTATTTT. Translating gives CASSLPTGGTDTQYF.

V usage is TRBV6-1 and J usage is TRBJ2-2; D ambiguous. The CDR3 loop spans 14 amino acids. Trimming took off 9 bases at V and 1 base at J, with 12 bases between the two ends. CDR1 is MNHNS and CDR2 is SASEGT in the germline V gene. This CDR3 reads CASRLQMNTGELFF. The CDR3 DNA is TGTGCCAGTAGACTCCAGATGAACACCGGGGAGCTGTTTTTT.

This chain links TRBV10-2 with TRBJ2-5; D might be TRBD2 (5 bases). The CDR3 runs 13 residues. CDR1 is WSHSY and CDR2 is SAAADI in the germline V gene. V lost 7 bases and J 5 bases, leaving 14 bases between the germline ends. CDR3 sequence (DNA): TGCGCCAGCAAGGTCGGGGTTTGGGAGACCCAGTACTTC. It codes for CASKVGVWETQYF.